The source of this T cell receptor beta chain is a study of blood T cell repertoires in COVID-19. Study context: The United States, Italy and Spain provided the acute and convalescent COVID-19 samples. Sample material is recorded as cDNA or gDNA derived from T cells, B-cell-depleted T cells, or PBMCs.

As handled by the study authors: Amplification from reference gene primers served as the basis for estimated nucleated cell counts. Using immunoSEQ multiplex PCR, the repertoire was profiled, and TCRdb retains in-frame clones only, with some absent. V and J calls and clone size are as listed in that table; D and trimming were resolved from the DNA. Among 60,000 to 90,000 clones, around 84% were seen once, and the ten largest hold roughly 3.5%. This CDR3 is built from 13 residues. Germline V lookup: CDR1 LNHDA, CDR2 SQIVND (reference sequence). Between the trimmed V and J ends, which lost 4 bases and 6 bases, there was a span of 9 bases.

Sequencing was done on a sample of peripheral blood. The chain links TRBV19 to TRBJ2-2; maybe TRBD2 (6 bases). This clonotype was obtained from a man aged 50-59 years with acute or convalescent COVID-19. The CDR3 reads CASSRWGAGELFF. The CDR3 bases are TGTGCCAGTAGTAGGTGGGGGGCCGGGGAGCTGTTTTTT.